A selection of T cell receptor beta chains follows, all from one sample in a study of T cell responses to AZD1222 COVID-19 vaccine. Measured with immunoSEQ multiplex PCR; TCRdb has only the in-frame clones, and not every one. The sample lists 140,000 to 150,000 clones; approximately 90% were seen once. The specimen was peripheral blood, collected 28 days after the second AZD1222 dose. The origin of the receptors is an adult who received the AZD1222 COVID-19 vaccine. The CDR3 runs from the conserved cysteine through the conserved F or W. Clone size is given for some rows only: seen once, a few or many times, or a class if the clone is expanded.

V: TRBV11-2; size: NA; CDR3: CASSFTRGGANVLTF
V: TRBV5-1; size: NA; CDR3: CASSLATGTVVYGYTF
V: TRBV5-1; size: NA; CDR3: CASSSVSVNYGYTF
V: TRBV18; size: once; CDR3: CASSPPASGNQETQYF
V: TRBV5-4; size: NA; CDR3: CASSLYSGAGTEAFF
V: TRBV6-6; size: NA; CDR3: CASSRAQLLQGASYNSPLHF
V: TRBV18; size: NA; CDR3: CASSRDRNTEAFF
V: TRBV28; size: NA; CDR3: CASYRGGYGNQPQHF
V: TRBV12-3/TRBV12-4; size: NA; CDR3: CASSQNSNQPQHF
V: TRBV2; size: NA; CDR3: CASSQGGFIEPEAFF
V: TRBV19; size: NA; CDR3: CASSWGMNTEAFF
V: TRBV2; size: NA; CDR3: CASSQNNSPLHF
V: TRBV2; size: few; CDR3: CASSRGGSNQPQHF
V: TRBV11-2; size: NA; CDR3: CASSSTSGRRSGELFF
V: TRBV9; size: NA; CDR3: CASSAVPPRTGGSQPQHF
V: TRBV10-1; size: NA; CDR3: CASSPDRGNTIYF
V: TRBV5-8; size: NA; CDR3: CASSIGLAGGQDEQFF
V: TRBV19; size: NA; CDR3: CATRNPNILNTEAFF
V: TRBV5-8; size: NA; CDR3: CASSLVWKSNTGELFF
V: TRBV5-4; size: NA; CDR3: CASSPDGGDLNEKLFF
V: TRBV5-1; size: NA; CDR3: CASSLGPAGENNEQFF
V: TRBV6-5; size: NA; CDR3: CASSYEAGGSYNEQFF
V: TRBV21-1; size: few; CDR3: CASNQQGAGKLFF
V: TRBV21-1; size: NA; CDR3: CASSKVSSGGPKRVSETQYF
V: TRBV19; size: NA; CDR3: CATSDLAGQETQYF
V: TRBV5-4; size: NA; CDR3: CATLGEVDTQYF
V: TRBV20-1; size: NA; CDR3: CSAGRQDEQYF
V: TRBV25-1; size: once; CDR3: CASSGSGTGDINYGYTF
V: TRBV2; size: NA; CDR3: CASSQTGGTEAFF
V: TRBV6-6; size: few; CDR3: CASQRQINTEAFF
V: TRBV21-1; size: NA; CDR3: CASSKGPGLARDTQYF
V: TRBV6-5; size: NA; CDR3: CASSSRRRLNTEAFF
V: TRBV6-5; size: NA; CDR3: CASSPGTASSYEQYF
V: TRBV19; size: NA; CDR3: CASSIAPGPIFF
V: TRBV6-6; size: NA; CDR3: CASSYSGRETEAFF
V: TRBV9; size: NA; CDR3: CASSVAGGQANEKLFF
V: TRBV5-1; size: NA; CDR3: CASSLSGERNQPQHF
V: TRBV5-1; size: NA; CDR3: CASSLRLGGGNEQFF
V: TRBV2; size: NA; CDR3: CASSVGPQGGNQPQHF
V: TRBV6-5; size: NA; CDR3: CASRRPDLEKLFF
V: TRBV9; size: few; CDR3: CASSVAGDSYNEQFF
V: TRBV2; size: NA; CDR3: CASSGRTAGANVLTF
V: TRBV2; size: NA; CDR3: CASSELQITDTQYF
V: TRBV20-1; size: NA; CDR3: CSASKGAGNQPQHF